The clone carrying this T cell receptor (beta chain) was recorded a few times. Its target is unknown. This sample also contains other DNA sequences that code for the same CDR3. A CD45RO/CCR7/CD25/CD127/CD95/CD27 panel sorted naive, central memory, regulatory and stem cell-like memory CD4+ cells. Sequencing targeted expressed TCRB transcripts, as all isolated RNA had been reverse transcribed. Read counts averaged around 3.9 million for samples of naive, central memory and regulatory T cells. TCRdb's copy holds only in-frame clones and misses some; the assay was immunoSEQ multiplex PCR. The table has 300,000 to 400,000 clones, roughly a tenth seen once. V trimming: 7 bases; J trimming: 5 bases; junction bases outside the gene matches: 4. The CDR3 has 12 residues. CDR1 and CDR2 from the germline V gene are MDHEN and SYDVKM. This sample is part of a study of beta chain features in type 1 diabetes. Study-level findings and limits: Here, the possible influence of HLA type (on TCRB rearrangement) remained unresolved. There was a moderate but significant shortening of TCRB CDR3s in all four CD4+ subsets of Type 1 diabetes patients.

The chain links TRBV28 to TRBJ1-1; TRBD1 matches at 7 bases. The sample consisted of central memory CD4+ T cells from blood. The TCR was taken from a man aged 25-40 years with type 1 diabetes. The CDR3, as DNA: TGTGCCAGCATATCAGGGGGAACTGAAGCTTTCTTT. Translated, it gives CASISGGTEAFF.